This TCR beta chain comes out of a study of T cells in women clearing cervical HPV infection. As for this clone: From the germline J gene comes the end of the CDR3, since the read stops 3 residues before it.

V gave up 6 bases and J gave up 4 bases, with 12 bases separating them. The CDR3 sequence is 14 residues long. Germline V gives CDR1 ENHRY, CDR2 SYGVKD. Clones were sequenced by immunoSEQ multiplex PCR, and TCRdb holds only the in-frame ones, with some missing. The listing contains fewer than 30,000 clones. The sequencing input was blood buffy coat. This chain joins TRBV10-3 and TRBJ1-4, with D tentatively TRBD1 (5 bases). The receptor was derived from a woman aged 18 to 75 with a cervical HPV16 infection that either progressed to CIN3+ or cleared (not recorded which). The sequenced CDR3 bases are TGTGCCATCAGCAGGGCCCAGATTAATGAAAAA. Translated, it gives CAISRAQINEK. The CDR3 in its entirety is CAISRAQINEKLFF.